This T cell receptor (beta chain) was retrieved from a study of T cells in Graves' hyperthyroidism and ophthalmopathy (dated by TCRdb to the late 2010s). Regarding the complete study: Peripheral blood was collected at initial diagnosis, before any treatment. TCR V-J signatures able to tell the groups apart were searched for in a discovery cohort of 90 to 100 patients, of whom roughly 42 had Graves' ophthalmopathy and 57 had stable Graves' hyperthyroidism. Prospective prediction of ophthalmopathy was tested in an independent validation cohort consisting of 18 to 20 hyperthyroidism patients and about 17 patients who later progressed to ophthalmopathy. The approximately 100 discovery patients were divided at random into training and test sets in a 7:3 ratio. In several Graves' hyperthyroidism patients, the study also compared T-cell repertoires from thyroid tissue with T-cell repertoires from blood. After sampling, hyperthyroidism patients received methimazole starting at 30 mg daily, and ophthalmopathy patients received high-dose intravenous methylprednisolone. According to the paper, TCR Vbeta CDR3 sequencing was carried out on about 140 peripheral blood samples, which came from fewer than 50 ophthalmopathy, 80 or so hyperthyroidism and approximately 17 progressor patients.

Study-wide findings and limitations: During validation, the model predicted progression to ophthalmopathy a median of around six months ahead of onset, with almost 71% sensitivity and roughly 72% specificity. No statistical method was used to fix the sample size in advance, and group allocation was not hidden from the investigators. A model built on a 13 V-J signature distinguished ophthalmopathy from stable hyperthyroidism, reaching 85% to 90% sensitivity and around 81% specificity in cross-validation and 80%/75% in testing. Blood samples also contained most of the expanded thyroid clonotypes (frequency above 0.001), which suggests that blood repertoires may reflect thyroid immune responses.

The CDR3 sequence holds 13 residues, the cysteine and phenylalanine included. The CDR3 DNA has 39 bases and is translated from base 1. CDR1 and CDR2 (MDHEN, SYDVKM) derive from the germline V gene. Graves' hyperthyroidism was defined as stable when no progression to ophthalmopathy occurred over 18 months of follow-up. Hyperthyroidism patients were newly diagnosed, with disease duration under 2 months, and aged 18 to 65 years. The study excluded patients with uncontrolled infections, other autoimmune diseases, pregnancy or lactation. Diagnoses relied on clinical symptoms, serum thyroxine and TRAb, thyroid ultrasound and orbital computed tomography. PBMCs were separated from under 12 ml of fresh peripheral blood using Ficoll-Paque density gradient centrifugation. Total RNA was extracted using Trizol reagent, and RNA quality was assessed on an Agilent 2100 Bioanalyzer. As to this clonotype: No antigen is known for it. A read error may be the cause here, since a much bigger clone is one base away.

The TCR beta CDR3 regions were amplified from RNA transcripts. For the first round of RT-PCR on the TCR CDR3, the HTBI primer set was used together with the Qiagen OneStep RT-PCR kit. The libraries were constructed in a second round of multiplex PCR and then size-selected and purified. Libraries were sequenced paired-end with 100 bp reads on an Illumina HiSeq2000. The original pipeline was this. Raw data were processed with SOAPnuke, discarding reads with adapters, uncalled bases, mean Phred below 15, or no exact constant-primer or identifier match. High-quality paired reads were merged using COPE v1.2.5, and each unique nucleotide sequence was defined as a clonotype. Clonotypes were aligned to IMGT TRBV, TRBD and TRBJ reference segments using MiTCR v1.1. Only V-J combinations with frequency above 0.0001, covering about 99% of repertoires, were analysed. A TCS score was defined as the ratio of F50 (clonal expansion) to E x V (chaos), with BLOSUM62-based TCRdist applied between CDR3 peptides within each V-J. Welch's t-statistics and random forest reduced approximately 520 V-J features to fewer than 15, which were used in a naive Bayes classifier (R e1071). The public reads were reprocessed in TCRdb via fastp at Q25 and MiXCR, keeping in-frame beta chains. Every entry covers one CDR3 protein and lists the most common genes and DNA from its rows. TCRdb assigned the V and J calls; the authors' analysis was not used. The sample table contains a few hundred thousand distinct CDR3 sequences; only one count was recorded for approximately 14% of them. The ten largest account for approximately 15% of the sample.

The V gene is TRBV28 and the J gene is TRBJ1-3, with an unclear D gene assignment. This clonotype was sampled from a woman in her thirties or forties with Graves' hyperthyroidism. Material: blood. This receptor has the CDR3 CASSFRAGTTIYF. The DNA sequence reads TGTGCCAGCAGTTTCCGTGCTGGAACCACCATATATTTT.